The sequence of this TCR beta chain was determined in a study of response to subunit inactivated influenza vaccine. The V end lost 7 bases, the J end lost 1 base, and 10 bases lay between the germline ends. The CDR3 covers 13 residues. Germline values: CDR1 MNHNS, CDR2 SASEGT. This clonotype showed up just a few times. TCRdb re-analysed the RT-PCR reads in MiXCR, keeping a single row per CDR3 protein. This sample has around 530,000 distinct CDR3 sequences; approximately 12% occur once, and the top ten carry 10%. This receptor was identified in a middle-aged man who received an inactivated influenza vaccine. This chain uses TRBV6-1 with TRBJ1-2; no clear D gene. The source was PBMCs from blood, collected on the day of vaccination. DNA for the CDR3: TGTGCCAGCAAGCAGCTCATTAACTATGGCTACACCTTC. Amino acids: CASKQLINYGYTF.